Each of the 23 T cell receptor beta chains below was sequenced from the same sample in a study of blood T cell repertoires in COVID-19. The protocol was immunoSEQ multiplex PCR, while the TCRdb copy is restricted to in-frame clones and leaves out a portion. The sample has tens of thousands of clones, approximately 80% seen once. The source material was peripheral blood. Receptors were obtained from a human donor in a cohort sampled during active COVID-19.

The J gene is TRBJ1-2, the V gene TRBV28; D not certain. V was pared by 2 bases and J by 6 bases, with 13 bases between. CDR3 length: 14 amino acids. Germline values: CDR1 MDHEN, CDR2 SYDVKM. CDR3 sequence (DNA): TGTGCCAGCAGTTTACGGCGGCCTTATGATGGCTACACCTTC. As protein: CASSLRRPYDGYTF.

This chain links TRBV6-6 with TRBJ1-4, with TRBD1 identical over 8 bases. J lost 11 bases, V lost 2 bases, and 10 bases had no gene match. The CDR3 has 15 residues. Germline V gene sequence: CDR1 MNHNY, CDR2 SVGAGI (reference sequence). DNA for the CDR3: TGTGCCAGCAGTTACCCAGAACAGGGGGAAGGGAAACTGTTTTTT. This encodes CASSYPEQGEGKLFF.

The chain uses TRBV5-5 and TRBJ2-7; 9 bases agree with TRBD2. CDR3 length: 14 amino acids. CDR1 is SGHKS and CDR2 is YYEKEE in the germline V gene (reference sequence). Unmatched junction bases numbered 5, after V lost 4 bases and J lost 3 bases. CDR3 region: CASSPSSGSYEQYF. For the CDR3, the DNA is TGTGCCAGCAGCCCGAGTAGCGGGAGCTACGAGCAGTACTTC.

The V gene is TRBV2, the J gene TRBJ1-4, with TRBD1 as a possible D gene (6 bases). This CDR3 is built from 15 residues. Trimming left V 3 bases short and J 6 bases short, with 14 bases between. Germline values: CDR1 SNHLY, CDR2 FYNNEI. CDR3 in DNA: TGTGCCAGCAGTGAGTGGGGGCGCGGTGATGAAAAACTGTTTTTT. It is translated as CASSEWGRGDEKLFF. The whole variable domain, filled in from reference TRBV2 and TRBJ1-4, reads EPEVTQTPSHQVTQMGQEVILRCVPISNHLYFYWYRQILGQKVEFLVSFYNNEISEKSEIFDDQFSVERPDGSNFTLKIRSTKLEDSAMYFCASSEWGRGDEKLFFGSGTQLSVL.

The V call is TRBV2, the J call TRBJ1-2; no clear D gene. CDR3 length: 15 residues. V was cut by 4 bases and J by 0 bases, with 12 bases left in between. CDR1 SNHLY and CDR2 FYNNEI come from the germline V gene. In nucleotides, the CDR3 is TGTGCCAGCAGTGTAAATGCCATAGCTAACTATGGCTACACCTTC. Its translation: CASSVNAIANYGYTF.

V and J are TRBV9 and TRBJ1-6; D might be TRBD1 (5 bases). The CDR3 runs 13 residues. Germline V gene lookup returns CDR1 SGDLS and CDR2 YYNGEE. Trimming took off 2 bases at V and 9 bases at J, with 9 bases between the two ends. The DNA for the CDR3 is TGTGCCAGCAGCGTCCCCAGGGCTTCACCCCTCCACTTT. Translated: CASSVPRASPLHF.

This chain connects TRBV10-3 to TRBJ1-3; 9 nucleotides match TRBD1. Germline trimming cut 6 bases from V and 0 bases from J; bases unmatched to any gene: 12. The CDR3 has 18 amino acids. The germline CDR1 and CDR2 sequences are ENHRY and SYGVKD. CDR3 coding DNA: TGTGCCATCAGACCGGGACAGGGACCTCTTAACTCTGGAAACACCATATATTTT. Its translation: CAIRPGQGPLNSGNTIYF.

By share, this clone counts as large. The chain is built from TRBV7-2 and TRBJ1-6; D is perhaps TRBD1 (6 bases). The CDR3 totals 15 residues. Trimming shortened V by 3 bases and J by 3 bases, and 9 bases separated the two germline ends. Germline V gene lookup returns CDR1 SGHTA and CDR2 FQGNSA. The CDR3 DNA reads TGTGCCAGCAGCTTGGGACAAAACTATAATTCACCCCTCCACTTT. Translating it yields CASSLGQNYNSPLHF.

V usage is TRBV3-1 (or the pseudogene TRBV3-2) and J usage is TRBJ2-4; D is perhaps TRBD1 (6 bases). Germline V gene sequence: CDR1 LGHDT, CDR2 YNNKEL (reference sequence). The CDR3 totals 15 residues. Trimming removed 2 bases from V and 5 bases from J, with 13 bases in between. In DNA form, the CDR3 reads TGTGCCAGCAGCCAATCCTCAGGGGCCCAAAACATTCAGTACTTC. Residues: CASSQSSGAQNIQYF.

This clone was seen only a few times. The rearrangement links TRBV6-5 to TRBJ2-3, with D possibly TRBD2 on 6 matching bases. V lost 5 bases and J 3 bases, leaving 9 bases between the germline ends. The CDR3 covers 13 residues. Per the germline V gene, CDR1 is MNHEY and CDR2 is SVGAGI. The CDR3 nucleotides are TGTGCCAGCAGTATAGCGGAGACAGATACGCAGTATTTT. This gives the protein CASSIAETDTQYF.

This clone has a single count. The chain has TRBV5-1 and TRBJ2-7; 8 bases agree with TRBD1. Per germline, CDR1 SGHRS and CDR2 YFSETQ. V shed 0 bases, J shed 2 bases, and the junction held 4 bases outside the gene matches. The CDR3 covers 15 residues. CDR3 coding DNA: TGCGCCAGCAGCTTGGAAGGACAGGGTGCCTACGAGCAGTACTTC. This translates into CASSLEGQGAYEQYF.

The chain couples TRBV3-1 (or the pseudogene TRBV3-2) to TRBJ2-4, with D possibly matching TRBD2 (6 bases). This CDR3 spans 16 amino acids. Germline V lookup: CDR1 LGHDT, CDR2 YNNKEL (reference sequence). Deletions cut 1 base from V and 7 bases from J, with 17 bases between. CDR3 residues: CASSQGRAGIGNIQYF. Written as DNA, the CDR3 is TGTGCCAGCAGCCAAGGGAGGGCTGGGATAGGTAACATTCAGTACTTC.

In nucleotides, the CDR3 is TGTGCCAGCAGCCCCCCCCCTACCGCAGATACGCAGTATTTT. Translated, it gives CASSPPPTADTQYF. The chain uses TRBV7-2 and TRBJ2-3, with no clear D. The CDR3 length is 14 residues. Germline V gene lookup returns CDR1 SGHTA and CDR2 FQGNSA. Trimming cost V 5 bases and J 4 bases, with 13 bases left between them.

The J gene is TRBJ2-6, the V gene TRBV7-6, with TRBD1 matching 8 bases. Germline trimming cut 4 bases from V and 0 bases from J; bases unmatched to any gene: 14. Germline CDR1 reads SGHVS; CDR2 reads FNYEAQ. This CDR3 is built from 20 residues. The CDR3 reads CASSSALGDRRFSGANVLTF. The DNA of the CDR3 is TGTGCCAGCAGCTCAGCGCTAGGGGACAGGAGGTTCTCTGGGGCCAACGTCCTGACTTTC.

The chain joins TRBV29-1 to TRBJ1-1; possibly TRBD1 for D (6 bases). V was cut by 7 bases and J by 0 bases, with 12 bases left in between. In germline, CDR1 is SQVTM, CDR2 ANQGSEA. The CDR3 is 13 residues long. The CDR3 DNA sequence: TGCAGCGCCCCGGGACATTTGAACACTGAAGCTTTCTTT. It encodes CSAPGHLNTEAFF. The full variable domain, its missing parts supplied by reference TRBV29-1 and TRBJ1-1, is SAVISQKPSRDICQRGTSLTIQCQVDSQVTMMFWYRQQPGQSLTLIATANQGSEATYESGFVIDKFPISRPNLTFSTLTVSNMSPEDSSIYLCSAPGHLNTEAFFGQGTRLTVV.

This rearrangement joins TRBV2 to TRBJ2-6, with D maybe TRBD2 (6 bases). The germline V gene encodes CDR1 SNHLY and CDR2 FYNNEI. V lost 4 bases, J lost 13 bases, and 23 bases lay in between. The length of the CDR3 is 16 residues. The CDR3 is CASSVPLAARRVVLTF. The CDR3 DNA sequence: TGTGCCAGCAGTGTCCCCCTGGCAGCCCGGAGGGTAGTCCTGACTTTC. The variable domain in full, completed from reference TRBV2 and TRBJ2-6, reads EPEVTQTPSHQVTQMGQEVILRCVPISNHLYFYWYRQILGQKVEFLVSFYNNEISEKSEIFDDQFSVERPDGSNFTLKIRSTKLEDSAMYFCASSVPLAARRVVLTFGAGSRLTVL.

This clone was seen only a few times. The rearrangement joins TRBV19 to TRBJ2-7; tentatively, D is TRBD1 (6 bases). Between the trimmed V and J ends, which lost 6 bases and 1 base, there was a span of 13 bases. The CDR3 loop spans 14 amino acids. Germline V CDR1 and CDR2: LNHDA, SQIVND (reference sequence). CDR3 region: CASSTQTGSYEQYF. Written as DNA, the CDR3 is TGTGCCAGTAGCACTCAGACAGGTTCCTACGAGCAGTACTTC.

This clone came up a few times. The V gene is TRBV11-2, the J gene TRBJ1-6, with D possibly TRBD1 on 5 matching bases. Per the germline V gene, CDR1 is SGHAT and CDR2 is FQNNGV. The CDR3 sequence is 14 residues long. V was clipped by 2 bases and J by 9 bases, with 11 bases between them. DNA for the CDR3: TGTGCCAGCAGCTTATACGGGGGTACTTCACCCCTCCACTTT. Encoded protein: CASSLYGGTSPLHF.

This chain uses TRBV10-3 with TRBJ1-2, with a tentative D call TRBD1 (6 bases). The CDR3 covers 13 residues. Germline assignment: CDR1 ENHRY and CDR2 SYGVKD. The V end was cut by 4 bases, the J end by 2 bases, with 8 bases between. CDR3 sequence reads: CAISGGQNYGYTF. Written as DNA, the CDR3 is TGTGCCATCAGTGGCGGACAGAACTATGGCTACACCTTC.

In this sample, this clone turned up once. The chain uses TRBV7-9 and TRBJ1-6, with no clear D. CDR3 length equals 16 residues. Trimming took 1 base from V and 7 from J, leaving 14 bases between them. Germline V gene data show CDR1 as SEHNR and CDR2 as FQNEAQ (reference sequence). CDR3 coding DNA: TGTGCCAGCAGCTTAGTTGCGGGCTTAGGGAATTCACCCCTCCACTTT. This translates into CASSLVAGLGNSPLHF.

The rearrangement links TRBV5-4 to TRBJ1-2; 7 bases agree with TRBD1. Germline CDR1 and CDR2: SGHNT and YYREEE (reference sequence). J was trimmed by 1 base and V by 3 bases; bases with no gene match: 6. The CDR3 runs 15 residues. CDR3 DNA: TGTGCCAGCAGCTCAGGGGGTCCCTATAACTATGGCTACACCTTC. Its translation is CASSSGGPYNYGYTF.

The gene calls are TRBV5-1 and TRBJ2-2; TRBD2 might be the D (6 bases). CDR1 and CDR2 from the germline V gene are SGHRS and YFSETQ. The CDR3 length is 15 residues. Trimming removed 0 bases from V and 0 bases from J, with 6 bases in between. The CDR3 protein is CASSLGGTNTGELFF. The DNA of the CDR3 is TGCGCCAGCAGCTTGGGCGGGACGAACACCGGGGAGCTGTTTTTT.

This clone was observed a handful of times. The chain is built from TRBV24-1 and TRBJ1-5, with a tentative D call TRBD1 (6 bases). The V end lost 7 bases, the J end lost 0 bases, and 15 bases lay between the germline ends. CDR1 and CDR2 from the germline V gene are KGHDR and SFDVKD. The CDR3 runs to 16 residues. CDR3 bases: TGTGCCACCAGCCCTGGGGGCAGCTATAGCAATCAGCCCCAGCATTTT. Protein sequence: CATSPGGSYSNQPQHF.